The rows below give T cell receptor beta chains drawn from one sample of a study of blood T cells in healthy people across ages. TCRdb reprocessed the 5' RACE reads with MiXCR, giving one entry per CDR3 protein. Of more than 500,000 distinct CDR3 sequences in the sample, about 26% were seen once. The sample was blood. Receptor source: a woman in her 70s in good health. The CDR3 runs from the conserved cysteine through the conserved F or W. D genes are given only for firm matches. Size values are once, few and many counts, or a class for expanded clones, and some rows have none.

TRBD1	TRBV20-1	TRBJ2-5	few	CSAAGTGGETQYF	TGCAGTGCTGCCGGGACAGGCGGGGAGACCCAGTACTTC
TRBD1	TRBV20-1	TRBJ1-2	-	CSAIGQGAFGYTF	TGCAGTGCTATCGGCCAGGGGGCCTTTGGCTACACCTTC
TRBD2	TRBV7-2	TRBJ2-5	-	CASSPGSGGTVRKTQYF	TGTGCCAGCAGCCCCGGCAGCGGGGGAACTGTAAGAAAGACCCAGTACTTC
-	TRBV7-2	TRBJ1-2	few	CASSRGKEGYTF	TGTGCCAGCAGCCGGGGGAAGGAGGGCTACACCTTC
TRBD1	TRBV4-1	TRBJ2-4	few	CASSQVHPGQGAQIQYF	TGCGCCAGCAGCCAAGTTCATCCGGGACAGGGGGCCCAGATTCAGTACTTC
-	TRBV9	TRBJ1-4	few	CASSPSGTRGTGEKLFF	TGTGCCAGCAGCCCCTCCGGAACCAGGGGAACGGGTGAAAAACTGTTTTTT
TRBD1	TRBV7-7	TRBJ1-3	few	CASSQDRGPGNTIYF	TGTGCCAGCAGCCAGGACAGGGGACCTGGAAACACCATATATTTT
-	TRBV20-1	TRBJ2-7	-	CSAPVGNEQYF	TGCAGTGCTCCCGTTGGGAATGAGCAGTACTTC
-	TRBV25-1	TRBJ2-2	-	CASSEQGYTGELFF	TGTGCCAGCAGTGAGCAGGGCTACACCGGGGAGCTGTTTTTT
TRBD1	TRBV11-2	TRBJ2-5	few	CASSPRTGPGMETQYF	TGTGCCAGCAGCCCCCGGACAGGCCCCGGGATGGAGACCCAGTACTTC
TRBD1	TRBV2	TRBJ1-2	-	CASSQDRDAFLEGYTF	TGTGCCAGCAGTCAGGACAGGGACGCCTTTCTAGAAGGCTACACCTTC
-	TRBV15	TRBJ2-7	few	CATSRDRPSVYEQYF	TGTGCCACCAGCAGAGATCGTCCCAGTGTCTACGAGCAGTACTTC
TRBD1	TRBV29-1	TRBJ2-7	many	CSVEGLRDRGPYEQYF	TGCAGCGTTGAGGGACTCCGGGACAGGGGGCCGTACGAGCAGTACTTC
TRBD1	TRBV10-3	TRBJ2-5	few	CAISESRGQGKETQYF	TGTGCCATCAGTGAGTCTCGGGGACAGGGGAAAGAGACCCAGTACTTC
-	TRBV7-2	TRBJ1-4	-	CASSPASVYEKLFF	TGTGCCAGCAGCCCGGCGTCGGTCTATGAAAAACTGTTTTTT
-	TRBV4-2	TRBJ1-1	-	CASSQDSPLNTEAFF	TGTGCCAGCAGCCAAGATTCTCCGTTGAACACTGAAGCTTTCTTT
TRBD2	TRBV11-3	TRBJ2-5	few	CASSSGELAGVETLYF	TGTGCCAGCAGCAGTGGAGAACTAGCGGGAGTAGAGACCCTGTACTTC
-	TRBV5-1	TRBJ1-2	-	CASSLGQAETGYTF	TGCGCCAGCAGCTTGGGACAGGCGGAAACGGGCTACACCTTC
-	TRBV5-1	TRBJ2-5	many	CASSYGGEEETQYF	TGCGCCAGCAGCTACGGGGGTGAGGAAGAGACCCAGTACTTC
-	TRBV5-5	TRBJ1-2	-	CASSLGPGIQLHYGYTF	TGTGCCAGCAGCTTAGGGCCCGGGATCCAACTTCACTATGGCTACACCTTC
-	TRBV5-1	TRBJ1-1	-	CASSPGRAGTQVEAFF	TGCGCCAGCAGCCCGGGCCGGGCCGGGACGCAAGTTGAAGCTTTCTTT
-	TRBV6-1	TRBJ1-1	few	CASSDPASSGLVNTEAFF	TGTGCCAGCAGTGACCCGGCTTCCTCGGGGCTGGTGAACACTGAAGCTTTCTTT
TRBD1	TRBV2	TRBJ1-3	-	CASSRDSPSGNTIYF	TGTGCCAGCAGTAGGGACAGTCCCTCTGGAAACACCATATATTTT
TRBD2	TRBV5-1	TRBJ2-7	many	CASSLALGGSSYEQYF	TGCGCCAGCAGCTTGGCCCTCGGGGGGTCCTCCTACGAGCAGTACTTC
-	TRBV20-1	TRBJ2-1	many	CSARDALPSNEQFF	TGCAGTGCTAGAGATGCCTTGCCATCCAATGAGCAGTTCTTC
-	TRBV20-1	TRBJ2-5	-	CSASGNQETQYF	TGCAGTGCTAGCGGTAACCAAGAGACCCAGTACTTC
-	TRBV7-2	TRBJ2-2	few	CASSRVGTWTGFTGELFF	TGTGCCAGCAGTCGGGTGGGGACATGGACGGGTTTCACCGGGGAGCTGTTTTTT
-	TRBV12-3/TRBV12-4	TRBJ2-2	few	CVSSLGRANTGELFF	TGTGTCAGCAGTTTGGGCAGGGCCAACACCGGGGAGCTGTTTTTT
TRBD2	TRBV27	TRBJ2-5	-	CASSLGGGMVETQYF	TGTGCCAGCAGTTTAGGCGGGGGGATGGTCGAGACCCAGTACTTC
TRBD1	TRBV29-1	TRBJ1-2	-	CSVHRGSVYGYTF	TGCAGCGTACACAGGGGATCAGTCTATGGCTACACCTTC
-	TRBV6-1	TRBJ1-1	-	CASSAWGPLEAFF	TGTGCCAGCAGTGCGTGGGGACCCCTTGAAGCTTTCTTT
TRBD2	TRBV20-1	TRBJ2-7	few	CSARPMTGTSRYEQYF	TGCAGTGCTAGGCCTATGACCGGGACTAGCCGTTACGAGCAGTACTTC
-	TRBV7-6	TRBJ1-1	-	CASSRSWGTEAFF	TGTGCCAGCAGCAGGTCCTGGGGCACTGAAGCTTTCTTT
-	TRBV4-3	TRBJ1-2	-	CASSQLPGNYGYTF	TGCGCCAGCAGCCAGCTGCCAGGGAACTATGGCTACACCTTC
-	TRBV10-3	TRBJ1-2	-	CAISVQGDYGYTF	TGTGCCATCAGTGTACAGGGTGACTATGGCTACACCTTC
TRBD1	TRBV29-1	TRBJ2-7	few	CSVGQGVHEQYF	TGCAGCGTTGGACAGGGCGTCCACGAGCAGTACTTC
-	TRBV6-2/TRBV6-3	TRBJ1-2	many	CASSYQGRGYTF	TGTGCCAGCAGTTACCAGGGGCGTGGCTACACCTTC
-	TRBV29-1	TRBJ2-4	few	CSVGHGPTIQYF	TGCAGCGTGGGCCATGGGCCAACCATTCAGTACTTC
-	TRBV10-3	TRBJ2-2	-	CAIGPLDTGELFF	TGTGCCATCGGCCCTTTAGACACCGGGGAGCTGTTTTTT
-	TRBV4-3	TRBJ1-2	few	CASSLGAGIGGHTF	TGCGCCAGCAGCCTTGGGGCGGGGATAGGTGGCCACACCTTC
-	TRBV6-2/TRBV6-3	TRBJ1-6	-	CASSYDRYSPLHF	TGTGCCAGCAGTTACGACCGTTATTCACCCCTCCACTTT
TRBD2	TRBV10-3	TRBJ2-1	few	CAIGTITMKEQFF	TGTGCCATTGGGACTATTACAATGAAGGAGCAGTTCTTC
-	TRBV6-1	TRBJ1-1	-	CASRKQDTNTEAFF	TGTGCCAGCAGAAAACAGGACACGAACACTGAAGCTTTCTTT
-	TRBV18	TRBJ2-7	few	CASSPLSGDNYEQYF	TGTGCCAGCTCACCCCTTTCCGGGGACAACTACGAGCAGTACTTC
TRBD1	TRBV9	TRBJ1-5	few	CASSEGQGAHQPQHF	TGTGCCAGCAGCGAGGGACAGGGGGCGCATCAGCCCCAGCATTTT
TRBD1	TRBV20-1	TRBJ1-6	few	CSAQGQGNSPLHF	TGCAGTGCCCAGGGACAGGGTAATTCACCCCTCCACTTT
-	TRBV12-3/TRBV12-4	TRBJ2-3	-	CASSLRGVAADTQYF	TGTGCCAGCAGTTTGAGGGGAGTGGCGGCAGATACGCAGTATTTT
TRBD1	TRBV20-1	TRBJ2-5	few	CSARVAGTGGPQGTQYF	TGCAGTGCTAGGGTTGCCGGGACAGGGGGCCCCCAAGGGACCCAGTACTTC
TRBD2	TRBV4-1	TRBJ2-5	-	CASSPRLRGAKETQYF	TGCGCCAGCAGCCCCAGGCTGCGGGGGGCCAAAGAGACCCAGTACTTC
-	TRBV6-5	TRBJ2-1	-	CARKRGVNEQFF	TGTGCCAGAAAGAGGGGGGTGAATGAGCAGTTCTTC
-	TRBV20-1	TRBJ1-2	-	CSASSGGQRGYGYTF	TGCAGTGCTAGCTCGGGAGGACAGCGGGGCTATGGCTACACCTTC
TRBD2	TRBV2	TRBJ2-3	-	CASSELTSGSTDTQYF	TGTGCCAGCAGTGAATTGACTAGCGGCAGCACAGATACGCAGTATTTT
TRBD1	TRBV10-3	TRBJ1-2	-	CAISESLDRVVGYTF	TGTGCCATCAGTGAGTCACTCGACAGGGTCGTTGGCTACACCTTC
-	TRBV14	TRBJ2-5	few	CASSRLRGPPPYF	TGTGCCAGCAGCCGATTACGGGGGCCTCCCCCGTACTTC
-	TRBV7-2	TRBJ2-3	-	CASSPVANTRYF	TGTGCCAGCAGCCCTGTGGCGAATACGCGGTATTTT
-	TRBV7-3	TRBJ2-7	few	CASSLSPGCEQYF	TGTGCCAGCAGCTTAAGTCCGGGCTGCGAGCAGTACTTC